This T cell receptor beta chain was sequenced during a study of control samples from healthy donors and cancer patients. The table came from immunoSEQ multiplex PCR; TCRdb's copy has only in-frame clones and leaves some out. The sample includes more than 10,000 clones, 93% seen only once; the top ten take approximately 15%. The sample consisted of PBMCs. This sequence was found in a man older than 75 with lung cancer.

The CDR3 sequence: CATSERTSGGNQETQYF. For the CDR3, the DNA is TGTGCCACCAGTGAACGGACTAGCGGGGGCAACCAAGAGACCCAGTACTTC. V gene TRBV24-1 combines with J gene TRBJ2-5; 13 bases are a match to TRBD2. V trimming: 4 bases; J trimming: 0 bases; junction bases outside the gene matches: 4. The length of the CDR3 is 17 residues. Per the germline V gene, CDR1 is KGHDR and CDR2 is SFDVKD.